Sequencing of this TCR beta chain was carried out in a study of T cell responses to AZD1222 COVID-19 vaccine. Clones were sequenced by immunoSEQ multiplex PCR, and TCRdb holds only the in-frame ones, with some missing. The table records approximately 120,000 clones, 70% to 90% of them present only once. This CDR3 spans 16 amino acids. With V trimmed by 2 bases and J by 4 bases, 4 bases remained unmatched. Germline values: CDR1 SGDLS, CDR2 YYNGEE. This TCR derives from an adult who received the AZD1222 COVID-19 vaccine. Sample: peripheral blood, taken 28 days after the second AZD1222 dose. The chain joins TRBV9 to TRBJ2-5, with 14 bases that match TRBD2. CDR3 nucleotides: TGTGCCAGCAGCGTCCCAGGACTAGCGGGGGGAGAGACCCAGTACTTC. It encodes CASSVPGLAGGETQYF. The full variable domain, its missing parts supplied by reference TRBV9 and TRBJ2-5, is DSGVTQTPKHLITATGQRVTLRCSPRSGDLSVYWYQQSLDQGLQFLIQYYNGEERAKGNILERFSAQQFPDLHSELNLSSLELGDSALYFCASSVPGLAGGETQYFGPGTRLLVL.